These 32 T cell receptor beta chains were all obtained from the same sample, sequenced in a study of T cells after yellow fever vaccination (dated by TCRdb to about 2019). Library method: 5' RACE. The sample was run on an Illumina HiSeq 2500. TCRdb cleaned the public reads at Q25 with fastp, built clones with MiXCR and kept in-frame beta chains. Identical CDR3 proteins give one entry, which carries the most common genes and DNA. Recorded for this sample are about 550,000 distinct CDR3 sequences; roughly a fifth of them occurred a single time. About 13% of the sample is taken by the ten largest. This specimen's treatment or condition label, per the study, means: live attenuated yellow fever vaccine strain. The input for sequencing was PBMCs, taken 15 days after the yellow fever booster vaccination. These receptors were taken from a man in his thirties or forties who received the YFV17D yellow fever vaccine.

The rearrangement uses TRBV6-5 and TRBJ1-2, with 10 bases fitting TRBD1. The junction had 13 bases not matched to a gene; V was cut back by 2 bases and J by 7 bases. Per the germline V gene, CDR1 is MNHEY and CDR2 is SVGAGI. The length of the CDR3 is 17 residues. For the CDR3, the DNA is TGTGCCAGCAGTTACCTCATTCCCCGGGACAGGGGAGCTGGCTACACCTTC. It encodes CASSYLIPRDRGAGYTF.

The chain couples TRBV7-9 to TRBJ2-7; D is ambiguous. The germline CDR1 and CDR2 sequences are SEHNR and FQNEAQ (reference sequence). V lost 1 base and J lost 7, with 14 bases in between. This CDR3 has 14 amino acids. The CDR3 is CASSLDGRPLEQYF. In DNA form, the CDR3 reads TGTGCCAGCAGCTTAGACGGCAGGCCCCTGGAGCAGTACTTC. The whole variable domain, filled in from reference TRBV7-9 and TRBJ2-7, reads DTGVSQNPRHKITKRGQNVTFRCDPISEHNRLYWYRQTLGQGPEFLTYFQNEAQLEKSRLLSDRFSAERPKGSFSTLEIQRTEQGDSAMYLCASSLDGRPLEQYFGPGTRLTVT.

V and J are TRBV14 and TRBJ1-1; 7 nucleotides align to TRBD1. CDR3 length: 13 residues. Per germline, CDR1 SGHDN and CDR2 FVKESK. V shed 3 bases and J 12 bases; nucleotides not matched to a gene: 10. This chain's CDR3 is CASSQKATGKSFF. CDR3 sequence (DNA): TGTGCCAGCAGCCAGAAAGCGACAGGGAAGTCTTTCTTT.

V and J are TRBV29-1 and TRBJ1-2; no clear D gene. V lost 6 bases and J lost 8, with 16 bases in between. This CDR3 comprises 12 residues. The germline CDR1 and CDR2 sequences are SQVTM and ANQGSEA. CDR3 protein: CSVTRATEGYTF. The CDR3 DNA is TGCAGCGTAACACGGGCAACCGAAGGCTACACCTTC.

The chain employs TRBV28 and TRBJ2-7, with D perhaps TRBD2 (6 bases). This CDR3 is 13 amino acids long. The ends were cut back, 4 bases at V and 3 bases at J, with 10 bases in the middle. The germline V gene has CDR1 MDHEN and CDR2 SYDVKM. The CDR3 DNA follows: TGTGCCAGCAGTTCGGGCGGGAACTACGAGCAGTACTTC. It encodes CASSSGGNYEQYF.

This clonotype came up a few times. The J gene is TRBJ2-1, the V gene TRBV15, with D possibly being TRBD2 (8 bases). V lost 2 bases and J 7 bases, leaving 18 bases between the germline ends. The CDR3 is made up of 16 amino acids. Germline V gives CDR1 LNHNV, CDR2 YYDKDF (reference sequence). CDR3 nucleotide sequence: TGTGCCACCAGCAGAAGGGGGCTAGCGGGTCTTAATGAGCAGTTCTTC. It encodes CATSRRGLAGLNEQFF.

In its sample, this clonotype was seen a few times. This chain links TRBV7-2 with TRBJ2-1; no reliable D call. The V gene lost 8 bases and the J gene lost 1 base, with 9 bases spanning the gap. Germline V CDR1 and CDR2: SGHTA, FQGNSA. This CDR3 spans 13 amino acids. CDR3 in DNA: TGTGCCAGCCGGACCGCATCCTACAATGAGCAGTTCTTC. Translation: CASRTASYNEQFF. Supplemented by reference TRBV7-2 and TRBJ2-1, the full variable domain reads GAGVSQSPSNKVTEKGKDVELRCDPISGHTALYWYRQSLGQGLEFLIYFQGNSAPDKSGLPSDRFSAERTGGSVSTLTIQRTQQEDSAVYLCASRTASYNEQFFGPGTRLTVL.

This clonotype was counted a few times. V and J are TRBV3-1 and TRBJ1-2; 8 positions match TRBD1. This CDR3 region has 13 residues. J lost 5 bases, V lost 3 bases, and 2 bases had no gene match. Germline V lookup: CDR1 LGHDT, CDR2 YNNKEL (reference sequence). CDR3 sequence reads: CASSQTGAYGYTF. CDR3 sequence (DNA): TGTGCCAGCAGCCAGACAGGGGCGTATGGCTACACCTTC.

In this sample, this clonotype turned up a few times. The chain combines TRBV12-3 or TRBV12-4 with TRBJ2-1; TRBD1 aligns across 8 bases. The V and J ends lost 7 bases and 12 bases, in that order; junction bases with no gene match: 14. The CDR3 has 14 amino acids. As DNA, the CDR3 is TGTGCCAGCACATCCGGGACAGGCTTCGGGGTGCAGTTCTTC. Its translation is CASTSGTGFGVQFF.

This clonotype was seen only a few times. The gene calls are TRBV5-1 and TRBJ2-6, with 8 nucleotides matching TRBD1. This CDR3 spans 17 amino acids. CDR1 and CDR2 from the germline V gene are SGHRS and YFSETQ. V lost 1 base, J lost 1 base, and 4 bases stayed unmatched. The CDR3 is CASSLNRGVSGANVLTF. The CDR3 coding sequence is TGCGCCAGCAGCTTGAACAGGGGGGTATCTGGGGCCAACGTCCTGACTTTC.

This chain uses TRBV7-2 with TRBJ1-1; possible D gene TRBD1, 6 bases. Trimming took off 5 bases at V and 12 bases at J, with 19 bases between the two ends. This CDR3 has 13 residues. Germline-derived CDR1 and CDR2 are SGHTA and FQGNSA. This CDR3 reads CASSLGGGGRTFF. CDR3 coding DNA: TGTGCCAGCAGCCTCGGAGGGGGGGGACGGACTTTCTTT.

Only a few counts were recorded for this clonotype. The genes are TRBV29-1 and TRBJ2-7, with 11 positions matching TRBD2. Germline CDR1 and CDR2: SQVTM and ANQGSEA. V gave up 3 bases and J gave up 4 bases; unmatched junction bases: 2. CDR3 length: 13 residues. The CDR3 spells CSVDTSGSYEQYF. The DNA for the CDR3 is TGCAGCGTTGATACTAGCGGGAGTTACGAGCAGTACTTC.

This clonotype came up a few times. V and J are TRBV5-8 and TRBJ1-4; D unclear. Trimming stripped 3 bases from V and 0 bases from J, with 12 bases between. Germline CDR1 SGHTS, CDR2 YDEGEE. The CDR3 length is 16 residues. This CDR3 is CASSSWTEATNEKLFF. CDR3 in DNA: TGTGCCAGCAGCTCCTGGACCGAGGCAACTAATGAAAAACTGTTTTTT.

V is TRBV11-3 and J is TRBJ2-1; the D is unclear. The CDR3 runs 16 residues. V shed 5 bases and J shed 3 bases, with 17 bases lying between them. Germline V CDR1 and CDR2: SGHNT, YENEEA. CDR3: CASSLSGGPFYNEQFF. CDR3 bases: TGTGCCAGCAGCCTTTCTGGCGGCCCTTTCTACAATGAGCAGTTCTTC.

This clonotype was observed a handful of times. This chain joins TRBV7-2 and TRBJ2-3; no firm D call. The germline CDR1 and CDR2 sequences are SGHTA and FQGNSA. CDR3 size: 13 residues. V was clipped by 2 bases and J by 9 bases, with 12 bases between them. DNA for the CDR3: TGTGCCAGCAGCTTATTCTTAGGAGACACGCAGTATTTT. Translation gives CASSLFLGDTQYF.

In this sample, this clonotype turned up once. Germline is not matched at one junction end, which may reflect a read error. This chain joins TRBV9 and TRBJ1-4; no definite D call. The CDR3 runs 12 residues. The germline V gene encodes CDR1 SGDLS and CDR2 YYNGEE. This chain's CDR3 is CASSVHGEELFF. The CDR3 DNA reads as TGTGCCAGCAGCGTACACGGTGAAGAACTGTTTTTT. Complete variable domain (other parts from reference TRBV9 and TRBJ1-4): DSGVTQTPKHLITATGQRVTLRCSPRSGDLSVYWYQQSLDQGLQFLIQYYNGEERAKGNILERFSAQQFPDLHSELNLSSLELGDSALYFCASSVHGEELFFGSGTQLSVL.

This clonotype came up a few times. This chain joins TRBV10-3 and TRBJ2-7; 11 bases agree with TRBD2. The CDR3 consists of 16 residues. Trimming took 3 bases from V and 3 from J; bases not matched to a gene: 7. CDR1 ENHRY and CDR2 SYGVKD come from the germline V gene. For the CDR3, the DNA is TGTGCCATCAGTGAAATGACTAGCGGGAAGGGCTACGAGCAGTACTTC. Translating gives CAISEMTSGKGYEQYF.

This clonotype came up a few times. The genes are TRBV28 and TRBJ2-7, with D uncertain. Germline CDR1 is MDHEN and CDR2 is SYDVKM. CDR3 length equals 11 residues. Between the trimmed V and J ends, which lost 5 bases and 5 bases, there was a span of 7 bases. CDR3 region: CASSDDDEQYF. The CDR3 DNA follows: TGTGCCAGCAGTGACGATGACGAGCAGTACTTC.

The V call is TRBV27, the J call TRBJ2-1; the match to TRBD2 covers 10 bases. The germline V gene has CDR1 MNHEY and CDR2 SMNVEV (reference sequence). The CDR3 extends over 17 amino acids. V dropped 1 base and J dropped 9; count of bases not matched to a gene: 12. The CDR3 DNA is TGTGCCAGCAGTTTATTTGTTCCTAGCGGGAGAGGTGGTGAGCAGTTCTTC. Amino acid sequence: CASSLFVPSGRGGEQFF.

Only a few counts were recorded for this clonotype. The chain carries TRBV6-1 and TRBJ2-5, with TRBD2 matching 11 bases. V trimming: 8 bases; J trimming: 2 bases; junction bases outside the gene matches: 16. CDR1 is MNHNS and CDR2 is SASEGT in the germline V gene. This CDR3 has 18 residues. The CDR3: CASPARKLTSGIQETQYF. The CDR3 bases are TGTGCCAGCCCTGCGCGAAAACTGACTAGCGGGATACAAGAGACCCAGTACTTC.

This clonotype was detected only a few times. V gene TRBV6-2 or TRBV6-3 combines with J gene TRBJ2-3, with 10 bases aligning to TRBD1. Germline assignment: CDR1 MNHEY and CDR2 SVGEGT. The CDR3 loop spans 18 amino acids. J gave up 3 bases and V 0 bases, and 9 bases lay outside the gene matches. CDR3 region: CASSYSLTGGAQTDTQYF. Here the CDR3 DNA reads TGTGCCAGCAGTTACTCGCTGACAGGGGGCGCCCAGACAGATACGCAGTATTTT.

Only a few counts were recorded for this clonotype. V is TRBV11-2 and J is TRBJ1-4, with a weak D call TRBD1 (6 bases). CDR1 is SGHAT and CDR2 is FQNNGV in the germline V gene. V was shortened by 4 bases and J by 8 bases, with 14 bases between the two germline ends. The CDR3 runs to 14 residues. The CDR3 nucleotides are TGTGCCAGCAGCTACCAGGGGCATTTAGAAAAACTGTTTTTT. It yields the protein CASSYQGHLEKLFF.

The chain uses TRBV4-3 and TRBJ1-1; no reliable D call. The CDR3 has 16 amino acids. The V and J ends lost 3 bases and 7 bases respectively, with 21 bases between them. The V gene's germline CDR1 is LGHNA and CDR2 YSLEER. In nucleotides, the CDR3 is TGCGCCAGCAGCCAGGCGGCATGGAGACCGAGTAATGAAGCTTTCTTT. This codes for CASSQAAWRPSNEAFF.

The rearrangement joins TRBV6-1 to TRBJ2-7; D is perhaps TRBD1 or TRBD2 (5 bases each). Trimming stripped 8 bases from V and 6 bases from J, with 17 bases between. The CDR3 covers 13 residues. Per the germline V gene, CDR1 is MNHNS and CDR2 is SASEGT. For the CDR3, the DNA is TGTGCCAGCCGAGGGGTGGGCTCGGTCGAGCAGTACTTC. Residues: CASRGVGSVEQYF.

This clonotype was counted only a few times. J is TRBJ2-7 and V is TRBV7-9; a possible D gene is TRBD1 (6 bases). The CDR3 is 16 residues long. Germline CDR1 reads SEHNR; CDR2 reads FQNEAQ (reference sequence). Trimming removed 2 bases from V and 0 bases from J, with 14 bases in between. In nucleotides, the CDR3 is TGTGCCAGCAGCTTATGGCCAGACAGGAGCTCCTACGAGCAGTACTTC. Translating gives CASSLWPDRSSYEQYF.

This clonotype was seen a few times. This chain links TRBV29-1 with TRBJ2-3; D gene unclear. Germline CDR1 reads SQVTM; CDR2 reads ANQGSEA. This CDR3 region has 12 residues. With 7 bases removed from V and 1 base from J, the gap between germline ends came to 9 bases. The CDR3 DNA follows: TGCAGCGCTGCGGACGGCACAGATACGCAGTATTTT. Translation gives CSAADGTDTQYF.

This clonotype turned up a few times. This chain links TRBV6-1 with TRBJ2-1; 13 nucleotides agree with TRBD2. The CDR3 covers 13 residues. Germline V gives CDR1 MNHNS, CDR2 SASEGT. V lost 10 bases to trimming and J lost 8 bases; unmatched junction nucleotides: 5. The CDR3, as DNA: TGTGCCACCGGGACTAGCGGGAACTATGAGCAGTTCTTC. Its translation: CATGTSGNYEQFF.

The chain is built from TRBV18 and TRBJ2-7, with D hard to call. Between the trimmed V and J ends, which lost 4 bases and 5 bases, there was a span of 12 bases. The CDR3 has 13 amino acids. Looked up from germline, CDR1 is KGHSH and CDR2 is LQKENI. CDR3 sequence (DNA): TGTGCCAGCTCACTGCGAAGGGCTGACGAGCAGTACTTC. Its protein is CASSLRRADEQYF.

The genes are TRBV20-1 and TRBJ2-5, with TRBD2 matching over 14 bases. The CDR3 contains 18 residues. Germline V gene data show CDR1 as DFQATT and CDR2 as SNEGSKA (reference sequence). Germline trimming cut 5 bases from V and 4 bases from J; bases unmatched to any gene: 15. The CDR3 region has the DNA TGCAGTGCTTCTCCACCGACTAGCGGGAGGGCCTTCGGAGAGACCCAGTACTTC. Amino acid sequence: CSASPPTSGRAFGETQYF.

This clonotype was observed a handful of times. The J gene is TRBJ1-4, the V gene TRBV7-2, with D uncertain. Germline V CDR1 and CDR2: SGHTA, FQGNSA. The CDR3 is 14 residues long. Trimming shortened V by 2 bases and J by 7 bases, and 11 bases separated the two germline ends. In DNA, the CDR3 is TGTGCCAGCAGCTTATTTGACGCAGGTGAAAAACTGTTTTTT. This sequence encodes CASSLFDAGEKLFF.

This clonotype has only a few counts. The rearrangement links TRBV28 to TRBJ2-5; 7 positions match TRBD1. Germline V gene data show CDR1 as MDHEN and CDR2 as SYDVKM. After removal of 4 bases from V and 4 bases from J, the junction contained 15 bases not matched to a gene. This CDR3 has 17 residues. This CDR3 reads CASSSLPRTGPGETQYF. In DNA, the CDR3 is TGTGCCAGCAGTTCCCTCCCTCGGACAGGCCCAGGAGAGACCCAGTACTTC.

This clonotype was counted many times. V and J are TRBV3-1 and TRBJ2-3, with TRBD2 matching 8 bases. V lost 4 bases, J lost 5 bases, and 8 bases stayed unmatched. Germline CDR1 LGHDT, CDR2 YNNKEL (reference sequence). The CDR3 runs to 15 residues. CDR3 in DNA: TGTGCCAGCAGCCTCGGGGGGGCTCGTGAAGATACGCAGTATTTT. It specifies CASSLGGAREDTQYF.